Sequencing of this TCR beta chain was carried out in a study of glioma-infiltrating T cells after dendritic cell vaccination. Germline CDR1 reads SGDLS; CDR2 reads YYNGEE. The junction had 6 bases not matched to a gene; V was cut back by 3 bases and J by 8 bases. CDR3 length equals 14 residues. Input was about 2 ug genomic DNA, or all available if less. The data were produced by immunoSEQ multiplex PCR, yet TCRdb's version contains in-frame clones alone and is incomplete. The top ten hold roughly 14% of the sample, which has about 92,000 clones, 85% to 90% seen once. Sequencing was performed on blood, taken before dendritic cell vaccination. The V and J genes are TRBV9 and TRBJ1-4; TRBD1 aligns across 8 bases. The sequence derives from a human donor with glioblastoma. The CDR3 here is CASSAQGAREKLFF. The CDR3 DNA reads TGTGCCAGCAGCGCCCAGGGGGCTAGGGAAAAACTGTTTTTT.